The 9 T cell receptor beta chains below all came from one sample that was sequenced in a study of CD8+CD57+ T cells in acquired aplastic anemia. The authors sequenced patients whose flow cytometry had shown CD8+CD57+ cell expansion. The template used for profiling TCR beta VDJ and CDR3 was genomic DNA. Using its own MiXCR run on the reads, TCRdb lists one record per CDR3 protein. The sample carries hundreds of thousands of distinct CDR3 sequences, more than 25% recorded once. Material for sequencing was sorted CD4+, CD8+, or CD8+CD57+ T cells (not recorded which) from PBMCs. Every receptor here comes from a human donor with aplastic anemia.

V usage is TRBV7-2 and J usage is TRBJ2-7, with TRBD2 as a possible D gene (6 bases). Per the germline V gene, CDR1 is SGHTA and CDR2 is FQGNSA. V lost 4 bases to trimming and J lost 2 bases, with 12 bases between them. The CDR3 is 14 amino acids. The CDR3 loop reads CASSSRASAYEQYF. Here the CDR3 DNA reads TGTGCCAGCAGCTCACGCGCTAGCGCCTACGAGCAGTACTTC.

This clonotype was counted many times. This sequence joins TRBV24-1 and TRBJ1-1; D gene unclear. V lost 10 bases to trimming and J lost 6 bases, with 17 bases between them. The germline CDR1 and CDR2 sequences are KGHDR and SFDVKD. CDR3 length: 13 amino acids. The CDR3 is CATRTDPFPEAFF. CDR3 DNA sequence: TGTGCCACAAGGACGGACCCCTTCCCTGAAGCTTTCTTT.

This clonotype was picked up many times. V and J are TRBV20-1 and TRBJ1-2, with D perhaps TRBD1 (6 bases). Germline lookup yields CDR1 DFQATT and CDR2 SNEGSKA (reference sequence). This CDR3 is built from 14 residues. Trimming removed 7 bases from V and 4 bases from J, with 19 bases in between. CDR3 sequence reads: CSDSSRQDIYGYTF. The CDR3, as DNA: TGCAGTGACTCATCTAGACAGGATATCTATGGCTACACCTTC.

This clonotype has a count of ten or more. This sequence joins TRBV19 and TRBJ2-7; the D is unclear. Germline CDR1 reads LNHDA; CDR2 reads SQIVND (reference sequence). Trimming stripped 0 bases from V and 0 bases from J, with 9 bases between. This CDR3 comprises 15 residues. The CDR3 protein is CASSIDPSGSYEQYF. The DNA of the CDR3 is TGTGCCAGTAGTATAGACCCATCGGGCTCCTACGAGCAGTACTTC.

This clonotype appeared a few times. V is TRBV5-1 and J is TRBJ1-1; D is possibly TRBD1 (5 bases). Trimming left V 4 bases short and J 1 base short, with 11 bases between. Per germline, CDR1 SGHRS and CDR2 YFSETQ. The CDR3 is 14 residues long. The DNA for the CDR3 is TGCGCCAGCAGCCCCCTGGGGCAGAACACTGAAGCTTTCTTT. This translates into CASSPLGQNTEAFF.

This clonotype was counted ten times or more. The gene calls are TRBV19 and TRBJ2-7; possibly TRBD1 for D (7 bases). This CDR3 contains 13 residues. Trimming stripped 7 bases from V and 2 bases from J, with 12 bases between. The germline V gene has CDR1 LNHDA and CDR2 SQIVND (reference sequence). In nucleotides, the CDR3 is TGTGCCAGTACCAGCAGGGGGGCCTACGAGCAGTACTTC. Its translation: CASTSRGAYEQYF.

The genes are TRBV19 and TRBJ1-5, with a weak D call TRBD1 (5 bases). The germline V and J ends were trimmed by 11 bases and 1 base, with 21 bases remaining between them. CDR3 length: 16 amino acids. Germline assignment: CDR1 LNHDA and CDR2 SQIVND (reference sequence). This CDR3 reads CAWSAPGAASNQPQHF. The CDR3, as DNA: TGTGCCTGGAGCGCCCCCGGGGCCGCGAGCAATCAGCCCCAGCATTTT. Based on the CDR3 plus reference TRBV19 and TRBJ1-5, the full variable domain is DGGITQSPKYLFRKEGQNVTLSCEQNLNHDAMYWYRQDPGQGLRLIYYSQIVNDFQKGDIAEGYSVSREKKESFPLTVTSAQKNPTAFYLCAWSAPGAASNQPQHFGDGTRLSIL.

This clonotype was observed a single time. This sequence joins TRBV19 and TRBJ1-1, with TRBD1 matching over 7 bases. The V gene end was trimmed by 7 bases and the J gene end by 3 bases; junction bases not matched to a gene: 8. The length of the CDR3 is 14 residues. The germline gives CDR1 LNHDA, CDR2 SQIVND (reference sequence). The CDR3 nucleotides are TGTGCCAGTACCGACGGGACAGATGACACTGAAGCTTTCTTT. Amino acids: CASTDGTDDTEAFF.

This clonotype came up many times. DNA for the CDR3: TGTGCCAGCAGCTTAGTAGGCGTTGGTCACACCATATATTTT. Translating it yields CASSLVGVGHTIYF. The J gene is TRBJ1-3, the V gene TRBV7-9; D gene unclear. Per germline, CDR1 SEHNR and CDR2 FQNEAQ (reference sequence). This CDR3 contains 14 residues. The V and J ends lost 1 base and 8 bases respectively, with 12 bases between them.